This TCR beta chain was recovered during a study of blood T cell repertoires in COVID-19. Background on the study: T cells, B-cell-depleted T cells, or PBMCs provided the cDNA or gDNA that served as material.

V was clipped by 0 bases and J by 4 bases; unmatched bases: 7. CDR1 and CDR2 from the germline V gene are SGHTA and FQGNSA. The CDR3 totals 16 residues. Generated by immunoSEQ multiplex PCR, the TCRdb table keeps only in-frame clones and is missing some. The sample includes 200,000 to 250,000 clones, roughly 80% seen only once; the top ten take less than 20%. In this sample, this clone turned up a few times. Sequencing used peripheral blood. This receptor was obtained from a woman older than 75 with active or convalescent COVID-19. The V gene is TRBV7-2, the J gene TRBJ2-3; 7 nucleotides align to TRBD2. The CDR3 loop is CASSLALSRGADTQYF. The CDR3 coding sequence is TGTGCCAGCAGCTTAGCGCTAAGCCGGGGGGCAGATACGCAGTATTTT. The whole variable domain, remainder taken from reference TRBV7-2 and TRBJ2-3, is GAGVSQSPSNKVTEKGKDVELRCDPISGHTALYWYRQSLGQGLEFLIYFQGNSAPDKSGLPSDRFSAERTGGSVSTLTIQRTQQEDSAVYLCASSLALSRGADTQYFGPGTRLTVL.